This T cell receptor (beta chain) was retrieved from a study of blood T cells in healthy people across ages. Germline V CDR1 and CDR2: SGHTA, FQGNSA. Trimming shortened V by 2 bases and J by 0 bases, and 7 bases separated the two germline ends. There are 14 residues in the CDR3. Using a J-beta primer mix together with a sample-barcoded 5' primer, a second PCR was run for about 7 to 12 cycles. TCRdb re-called the 5' RACE reads with MiXCR, one entry per CDR3 protein. The sample yields 900,000 to 950,000 distinct CDR3 sequences, approximately 32% seen once. These same data were also listed under a study on T cells of mothers and their children. Turning to that study: Sample barcodes and 2-4 random nucleotides came from the second PCR's M1S primer. Whether pairs are related or unrelated, thymic selection shapes their TCR recombination output in much the same way. Overlap in related mother-child pairs always slightly exceeded unrelated pairs, never significantly.

Sequencing was done on a sample of blood. The source is a woman aged 35 to 49 in good health. The rearrangement links TRBV7-2 to TRBJ1-1; no firm D call. DNA of the CDR3: TGTGCCAGCAGCTTATTTCTAGTGAACACTGAAGCTTTCTTT. This encodes CASSLFLVNTEAFF.